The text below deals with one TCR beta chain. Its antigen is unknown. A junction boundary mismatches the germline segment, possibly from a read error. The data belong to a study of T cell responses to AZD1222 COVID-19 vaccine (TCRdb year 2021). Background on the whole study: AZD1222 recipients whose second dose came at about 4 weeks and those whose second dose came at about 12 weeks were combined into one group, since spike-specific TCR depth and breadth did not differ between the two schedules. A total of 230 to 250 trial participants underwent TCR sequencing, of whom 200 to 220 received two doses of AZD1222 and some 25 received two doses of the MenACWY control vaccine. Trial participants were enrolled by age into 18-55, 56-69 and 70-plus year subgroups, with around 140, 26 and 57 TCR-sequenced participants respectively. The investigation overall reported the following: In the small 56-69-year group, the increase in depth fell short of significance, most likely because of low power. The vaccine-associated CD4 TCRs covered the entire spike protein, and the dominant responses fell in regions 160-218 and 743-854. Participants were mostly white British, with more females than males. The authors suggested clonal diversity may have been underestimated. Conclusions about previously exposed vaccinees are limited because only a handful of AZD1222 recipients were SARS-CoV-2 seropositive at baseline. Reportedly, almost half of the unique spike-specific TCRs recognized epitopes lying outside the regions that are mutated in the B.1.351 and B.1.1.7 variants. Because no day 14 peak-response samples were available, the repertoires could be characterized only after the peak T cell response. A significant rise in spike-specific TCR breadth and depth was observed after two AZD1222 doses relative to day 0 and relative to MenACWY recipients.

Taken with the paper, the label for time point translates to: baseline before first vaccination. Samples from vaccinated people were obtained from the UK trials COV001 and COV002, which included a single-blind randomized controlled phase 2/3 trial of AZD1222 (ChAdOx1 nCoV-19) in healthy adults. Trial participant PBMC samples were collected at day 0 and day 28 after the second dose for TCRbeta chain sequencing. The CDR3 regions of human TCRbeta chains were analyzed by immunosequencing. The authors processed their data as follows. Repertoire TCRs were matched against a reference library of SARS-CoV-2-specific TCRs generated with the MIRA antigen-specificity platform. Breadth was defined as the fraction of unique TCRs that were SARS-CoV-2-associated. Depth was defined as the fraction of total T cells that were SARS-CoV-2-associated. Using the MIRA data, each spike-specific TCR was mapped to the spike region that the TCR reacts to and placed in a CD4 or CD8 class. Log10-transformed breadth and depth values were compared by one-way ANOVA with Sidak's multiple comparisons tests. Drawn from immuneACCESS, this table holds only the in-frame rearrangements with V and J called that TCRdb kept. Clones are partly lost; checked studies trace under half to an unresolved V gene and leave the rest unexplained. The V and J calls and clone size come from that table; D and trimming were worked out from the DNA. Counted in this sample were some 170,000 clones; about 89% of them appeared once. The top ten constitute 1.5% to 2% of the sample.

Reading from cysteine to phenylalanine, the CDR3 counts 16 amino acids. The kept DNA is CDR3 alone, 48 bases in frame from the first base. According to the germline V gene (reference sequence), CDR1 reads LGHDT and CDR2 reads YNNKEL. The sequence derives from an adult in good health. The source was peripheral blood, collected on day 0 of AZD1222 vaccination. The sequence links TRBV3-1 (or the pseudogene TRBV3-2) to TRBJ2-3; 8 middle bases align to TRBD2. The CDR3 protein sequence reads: CASSQTSGSSTDAQYF. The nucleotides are TGTGCCAGCAGCCAAACTAGCGGATCTAGCACAGATGCGCAGTATTTT.